What follows are 29 T cell receptor beta chains derived from one specimen sequenced in a study of CD8 T cells in Susac syndrome. Reverse transcription of about 0.45 to 1 ug RNA was carried out with random hexamers. A single record per CDR3 protein comes from TCRdb applying MiXCR to the immunoSEQ multiplex PCR reads. The sample carries around 85,000 distinct CDR3 sequences, around 93% recorded once. Sequenced input: CD8+ T cells from PBMCs. Receptor source: a human donor with Susac syndrome.

The J gene is TRBJ1-5, the V gene TRBV7-9; D is possibly TRBD1 (5 bases). CDR1 is SEHNR and CDR2 is FQNEAQ in the germline V gene (reference sequence). Trimming removed 8 bases at V and 2 bases at J, with 16 bases between. The CDR3 is 15 amino acids. CDR3 in amino acids: CASQAGEMGNQPQHF. The CDR3 bases are TGTGCCAGCCAAGCGGGGGAGATGGGCAATCAGCCCCAGCATTTT.

The chain joins TRBV15 to TRBJ1-5; D not resolved. The CDR3 has 14 amino acids. Trimming left V 4 bases short and J 6 bases short, with 13 bases between. Germline CDR1 reads LNHNV; CDR2 reads YYDKDF (reference sequence). The chain's CDR3 is CATSKEGETQPQHF. DNA of the CDR3: TGTGCCACCAGCAAGGAAGGCGAGACTCAGCCCCAGCATTTT. The full variable domain, completed using reference TRBV15 and TRBJ1-5, is DAMVIQNPRYQVTQFGKPVTLSCSQTLNHNVMYWYQQKSSQAPKLLFHYYDKDFNNEADTPDNFQSRRPNTSFCFLDIRSPGLGDTAMYLCATSKEGETQPQHFGDGTRLSIL.

V gene TRBV30 combines with J gene TRBJ1-5; 10 nucleotides match TRBD1. The CDR3 loop spans 15 amino acids. The germline CDR1 and CDR2 sequences are GTSNPN and SVGIG (reference sequence). V lost 2 bases to trimming and J lost 4 bases; unmatched junction nucleotides: 5. In nucleotides, the CDR3 is TGTGCCTGGAGTACCGGGACAGGGGATAATCAGCCCCAGCATTTT. Residues: CAWSTGTGDNQPQHF.

This clonotype appeared once. CDR3 nucleotide sequence: TGTGCCACTCAGGGGACCTATGGCTACACCTTC. Translating gives CATQGTYGYTF. This chain links TRBV19 with TRBJ1-2, with a possible D match to TRBD1 (6 bases). Trimming cost V 10 bases and J 4 bases, with 10 bases left between them. Germline V gives CDR1 LNHDA, CDR2 SQIVND (reference sequence). The CDR3 consists of 11 residues. Based on the CDR3 plus reference TRBV19 and TRBJ1-2, the full variable domain is DGGITQSPKYLFRKEGQNVTLSCEQNLNHDAMYWYRQDPGQGLRLIYYSQIVNDFQKGDIAEGYSVSREKKESFPLTVTSAQKNPTAFYLCATQGTYGYTFGSGTRLTVV.

The chain employs TRBV19 and TRBJ1-1; no reliable D call. The CDR3 runs 9 residues. The V gene lost 11 bases and the J gene lost 7 bases, with 8 bases spanning the gap. Germline lookup yields CDR1 LNHDA and CDR2 SQIVND (reference sequence). The CDR3 DNA is TGTGCCGCCGGGGATGAAGCTTTCTTT. This codes for CAAGDEAFF.

V and J are TRBV29-1 and TRBJ1-3; perhaps TRBD1 as D (6 bases). V was shortened by 7 bases and J by 3 bases, with 16 bases between the two germline ends. Germline CDR1 is SQVTM and CDR2 is ANQGSEA. This CDR3 region has 14 residues. The CDR3 DNA reads TGCAGCGCCGCCGGACAGATCAATGGAAACACCATATATTTT. Its translation is CSAAGQINGNTIYF.

Only one count was recorded for this clonotype. This chain joins TRBV4-3 and TRBJ2-1; D not certain. Deletions cut 0 bases from V and 6 bases from J, with 12 bases between. This CDR3 is 15 amino acids long. Germline V gives CDR1 LGHNA, CDR2 YSLEER. CDR3 sequence (DNA): TGCGCCAGCAGCCAAGATCTAGGGAACTCCAATGAGCAGTTCTTC. As protein: CASSQDLGNSNEQFF.

The rearrangement links TRBV29-1 to TRBJ1-1; no reliable D call. Trimming took off 5 bases at V and 2 bases at J, with 9 bases between the two ends. The CDR3 is 12 residues long. Germline V gene lookup returns CDR1 SQVTM and CDR2 ANQGSEA. The CDR3 bases are TGCAGCGTTCTTCCCCAAAACACTGAAGCTTTCTTT. It yields the protein CSVLPQNTEAFF. Based on the CDR3 plus reference TRBV29-1 and TRBJ1-1, the full variable domain is SAVISQKPSRDICQRGTSLTIQCQVDSQVTMMFWYRQQPGQSLTLIATANQGSEATYESGFVIDKFPISRPNLTFSTLTVSNMSPEDSSIYLCSVLPQNTEAFFGQGTRLTVV.

The genes are TRBV24-1 and TRBJ2-1, with no clear D. Germline assignment: CDR1 KGHDR and CDR2 SFDVKD. Trimming pared 3 bases from V and 5 bases from J, leaving 1 base between. This CDR3 contains 11 residues. Written as DNA, the CDR3 is TGTGCCACCAGTGATGACAATGAGCAGTTCTTC. Translated: CATSDDNEQFF.

The chain carries TRBV20-1 and TRBJ2-1; 11 bases map to TRBD2. The CDR3 totals 14 residues. The junction had 5 bases not matched to a gene; V was cut back by 7 bases and J by 3 bases. The germline V gene has CDR1 DFQATT and CDR2 SNEGSKA (reference sequence). The CDR3 spells CSVPGLADYNEQFF. CDR3 nucleotides: TGCAGTGTCCCGGGACTAGCGGACTACAATGAGCAGTTCTTC.

V usage is TRBV9 and J usage is TRBJ2-7, with a tentative D call TRBD2 (7 bases). The V end was cut by 3 bases, the J end by 3 bases, with 13 bases between. Germline V gene sequence: CDR1 SGDLS, CDR2 YYNGEE. The CDR3 is 14 amino acids. The CDR3 DNA is TGTGCCAGCAGCGAGAGGGGGGAGGGCTACGAGCAGTACTTC. Protein: CASSERGEGYEQYF.

This clonotype was detected only once. The V call is TRBV15, the J call TRBJ2-5, with 7 bases fitting TRBD2. The CDR3 extends over 16 amino acids. Germline-derived CDR1 and CDR2 are LNHNV and YYDKDF (reference sequence). With V trimmed by 3 bases and J by 5 bases, 12 bases remained unmatched. The CDR3 DNA reads as TGTGCCACCAGCAGCAGTGTGGAGGGAGGGTGGGAGACCCAGTACTTC. Its translation is CATSSSVEGGWETQYF.

This clonotype was observed once. The chain has TRBV7-3 and TRBJ2-5; no reliable D call. The CDR3 totals 13 residues. Germline V CDR1 and CDR2: SGHTA, FQGTGA. With 3 bases removed from V and 2 bases from J, the gap between germline ends came to 7 bases. The CDR3, as DNA: TGTGCCAGCAGCTTCGGATTACAAGAGACCCAGTACTTC. It translates to CASSFGLQETQYF.

This sequence joins TRBV5-1 and TRBJ2-7, with D perhaps matching TRBD2 (5 bases). The CDR3 contains 14 residues. Germline-derived CDR1 and CDR2 are SGHRS and YFSETQ. With 0 bases removed from V and 2 bases from J, the gap between germline ends came to 9 bases. The CDR3 DNA reads as TGCGCCAGCAGCTTGGCCGGGGTTACCTACGAGCAGTACTTC. Translating it yields CASSLAGVTYEQYF.

The chain couples TRBV15 to TRBJ2-3; either TRBD1 or TRBD2 may fit D (6 bases each). Germline V gene data show CDR1 as LNHNV and CDR2 as YYDKDF (reference sequence). The CDR3 covers 15 residues. Trimming shortened V by 0 bases and J by 4 bases, and 11 bases separated the two germline ends. CDR3 DNA sequence: TGTGCCACCAGCAGAGATCAAGGGGGGCCAGATACGCAGTATTTT. Translation: CATSRDQGGPDTQYF.

The genes are TRBV6-6 and TRBJ1-4; D unclear. Per the germline V gene, CDR1 is MNHNY and CDR2 is SVGAGI (reference sequence). The V end lost 4 bases, the J end lost 8 bases, and 14 bases lay between the germline ends. This CDR3 is 14 amino acids long. The CDR3 DNA reads as TGTGCCAGCAGTTTAAAGGTTGGGGTAGAAAAACTGTTTTTT. This gives the protein CASSLKVGVEKLFF.

This chain links TRBV9 with TRBJ2-7, with D possibly TRBD1 on 10 matching bases. The germline gives CDR1 SGDLS, CDR2 YYNGEE. This CDR3 is built from 18 residues. The ends were cut back, 3 bases at V and 2 bases at J, with 24 bases in the middle. CDR3 amino acids: CASSATASGGTGAYEQYF. CDR3 bases: TGTGCCAGCAGCGCGACGGCCAGCGGGGGGACAGGGGCCTACGAGCAGTACTTC.

The V and J genes are TRBV7-9 and TRBJ2-7; possible D gene TRBD2, 5 bases. V gave up 5 bases and J gave up 4 bases, with 12 bases separating them. Germline CDR1 reads SEHNR; CDR2 reads FQNEAQ (reference sequence). CDR3 size: 13 residues. In nucleotides, the CDR3 is TGTGCCAGCAGCACAGTCTCGGGGTACGAGCAGTACTTC. It translates to CASSTVSGYEQYF.

V is TRBV7-9 and J is TRBJ2-1, with D perhaps TRBD2 (5 bases). The germline gives CDR1 SEHNR, CDR2 FQNEAQ (reference sequence). The V and J ends lost 5 bases and 5 bases respectively, with 19 bases between them. The CDR3 has 16 residues. The CDR3 coding sequence is TGTGCCAGCAGCCGGGAATGGGGAGATGGGAACAATGAGCAGTTCTTC. It specifies CASSREWGDGNNEQFF.

This chain uses TRBV12-3 or TRBV12-4 with TRBJ2-5; no firm D call. The CDR3 sequence is 14 residues long. V dropped 4 bases and J dropped 7 bases, with 16 bases sitting between them. This chain's CDR3 is CASSSPSLFGTQYF. In nucleotides, the CDR3 is TGTGCCAGCAGTTCCCCTTCCCTATTTGGGACCCAGTACTTC.

The chain employs TRBV11-2 and TRBJ2-7; 11 bases align to TRBD1. V trimming: 4 bases; J trimming: 5 bases; junction bases outside the gene matches: 4. This CDR3 contains 14 residues. Germline-derived CDR1 and CDR2 are SGHAT and FQNNGV. The DNA of the CDR3 is TGTGCCAGCAGCTCAGGACAGGGGGCCAACGAGCAGTACTTC. It specifies CASSSGQGANEQYF.

The CDR3 DNA sequence: TGTGCCTGGAGTTCTGGACAGGGGCGGTCCGAGCAGTACTTC. Protein sequence: CAWSSGQGRSEQYF. The chain joins TRBV30 to TRBJ2-7, with 9 nucleotides matching TRBD1. This CDR3 is 14 amino acids long. V shed 2 bases and J 6 bases; nucleotides not matched to a gene: 8. Germline V gene sequence: CDR1 GTSNPN, CDR2 SVGIG (reference sequence).

The chain employs TRBV7-9 and TRBJ2-1, with TRBD2 identical over 13 bases. Germline CDR1 and CDR2: SEHNR and FQNEAQ (reference sequence). V lost 3 bases to trimming and J lost 7 bases; unmatched junction nucleotides: 0. This CDR3 comprises 14 residues. The CDR3 bases are TGTGCCAGCAGCTTGGGACTAGCGGGGAATGAGCAGTTCTTC. Translation gives CASSLGLAGNEQFF.

The chain joins TRBV14 to TRBJ1-5; maybe TRBD1 (6 bases). Germline assignment: CDR1 SGHDN and CDR2 FVKESK. The ends were cut back, 4 bases at V and 5 bases at J, with 21 bases in the middle. CDR3 length: 17 amino acids. The CDR3 bases are TGTGCCAGCAGCCGATCCCGGACAGCCCCTCATCATCAGCCCCAGCATTTT. Encoded protein: CASSRSRTAPHHQPQHF.

Written as DNA, the CDR3 is TGCGCCAGCAGCTTGGCTCTGGGACAGGAAGGAAAGGAGCAGTACTTC. Residues: CASSLALGQEGKEQYF. This chain links TRBV5-1 with TRBJ2-7; 8 bases align to TRBD1. J gave up 7 bases and V 0 bases, and 12 bases lay outside the gene matches. The CDR3 is made up of 16 amino acids. Germline V gene sequence: CDR1 SGHRS, CDR2 YFSETQ.

J is TRBJ2-7 and V is TRBV29-1; 11 nucleotides align to TRBD1. Germline CDR1 SQVTM, CDR2 ANQGSEA. V lost 5 bases to trimming and J lost 5 bases; unmatched junction nucleotides: 8. This CDR3 region has 14 residues. For the CDR3, the DNA is TGCAGCGTTCCCGAAGGACAGGGGGCTAACGAGCAGTACTTC. This gives the protein CSVPEGQGANEQYF.

This sequence joins TRBV27 and TRBJ2-7, with D perhaps matching TRBD2 (7 bases). Trimming removed 6 bases from V and 2 bases from J, with 11 bases in between. Germline V gives CDR1 MNHEY, CDR2 SMNVEV (reference sequence). The length of the CDR3 is 13 residues. CDR3 protein: CASSGRGPYEQYF. In DNA, the CDR3 is TGTGCCAGCAGCGGGCGGGGGCCCTACGAGCAGTACTTC.

The CDR3 loop is CSVPNPEQQFF. The CDR3 region has the DNA TGCAGCGTCCCAAACCCAGAGCAGCAGTTCTTC. This chain uses TRBV29-1 with TRBJ2-1; no reliable D call. Per germline, CDR1 SQVTM and CDR2 ANQGSEA. V lost 6 bases, J lost 11 bases, and 14 bases lay in between. The CDR3 is 11 amino acids.

The V gene is TRBV7-8, the J gene TRBJ1-1; no firm D call. This CDR3 contains 14 residues. Looked up from germline, CDR1 is SGHVS and CDR2 is FQNEAQ. V dropped 2 bases and J dropped 7 bases, with 14 bases sitting between them. DNA of the CDR3: TGTGCCAGCAGCTTATATGAGGCGCAAGTTGAAGCTTTCTTT. Its translation is CASSLYEAQVEAFF.